Listed below are T cell receptor beta chains from one sample, sequenced in a study of CD8+ T cells in alopecia areata. Assay: immunoSEQ multiplex PCR; the TCRdb copy retains only in-frame clones and omits some. This sample has some 11,000 clones, with roughly three fifths found just once. The source material was skin, sampled at week 0. Every receptor here comes from a human donor with alopecia areata. The CDR3 runs from the conserved cysteine through the conserved F or W. D genes are given only for firm matches. Part of the rows lack a size; the others show once, few, many or a class for expanded clones.

TRBD2	TRBV19	TRBJ2-7	NA	TGTGCCAGTAGTCCAGGGAGGGCCTACGAGCAGTACTTC	CASSPGRAYEQYF
NA	TRBV6-5	TRBJ2-7	few	TGTGCCAGCAGTTACTGGAGCGGAATTTGGTCCTACGAGCAGTACTTC	CASSYWSGIWSYEQYF
TRBD2	TRBV19	TRBJ2-1	NA	TGTGCCAGTAGTATAGACGGGCGGGGGGCCTCCTACAATGAGCAGTTCTTC	CASSIDGRGASYNEQFF
NA	TRBV5-5	TRBJ2-2	few	TGTGCCAGCAGCTTGGGGTCCTCGGCGAGAACCGGGGAGCTGTTTTTT	CASSLGSSARTGELFF
NA	TRBV7-9	TRBJ1-1	NA	TGTGCCAGCAGCATTCTCGCCCGGGCCGGGACTGAAGCTTTCTTT	CASSILARAGTEAFF
TRBD2	TRBV10-3	TRBJ2-7	NA	TGTGCCACCCGGGGGGGAAGCGGGAGGGCCCGCTCCTACGAGCAGTACTTC	CATRGGSGRARSYEQYF
NA	TRBV29-1	TRBJ1-1	NA	TGCAGCGTCGCGTCCGGACTGAACACTGAAGCTTTCTTT	CSVASGLNTEAFF
NA	TRBV7-9	TRBJ1-6	NA	TGTGCCAGCAGCTTAAGAGGACTGACCAATTCACCCCTCCACTTT	CASSLRGLTNSPLHF
NA	TRBV13	TRBJ2-6	few	TGTGCCAGCAGGAGCATCCGAGGGTTCTCTGGGGCCAACGTCCTGACTTTC	CASRSIRGFSGANVLTF
TRBD2	TRBV19	TRBJ2-1	NA	TGTGCCAGTAGTATTTCCGGGATAGCGGGACCTTACAATGAGCAGTTCTTC	CASSISGIAGPYNEQFF
TRBD2	TRBV10-1	TRBJ2-1	NA	TGCGCCAGCAGTGATCTGGCGGGAGGGAACAATGAGCAGTTCTTC	CASSDLAGGNNEQFF
NA	TRBV30	TRBJ2-2	NA	TGTGCCTGGAGTGCCCGACTAGTCGGTCCCGGGGAGCTGTTTTTT	CAWSARLVGPGELFF
TRBD2	TRBV7-9	TRBJ2-1	few	TGTGCCAGCAGCTCTGACCGCGGACTAGCTAGGATCAATGAGCAGTTCTTC	CASSSDRGLARINEQFF
NA	TRBV4-1	TRBJ1-1	large	TGCGCCAGCAGCCGTATGGGGGGTAACGAAGCTTTCTTT	CASSRMGGNEAFF
NA	TRBV19	TRBJ2-1	NA	TGTGCCAGTAGTCTTTGGCAGCCCTACAATGAGCAGTTCTTC	CASSLWQPYNEQFF
NA	TRBV6-5	TRBJ2-5	few	TGTGCCAGCAGGGGCGGGTCCGTGGAGCAGTACTTC	CASRGGSVEQYF
NA	TRBV13	TRBJ2-4	NA	TGTGCCAGCAGCTTATTTACCAGCGAGAAAAACATTCAGTACTTC	CASSLFTSEKNIQYF
TRBD1	TRBV5-4	TRBJ1-5	few	TGTGCCAGCAGCTGGACAGGGGGCTTCGGTCAGCCCCAGCATTTT	CASSWTGGFGQPQHF
TRBD2	TRBV5-1	TRBJ2-7	few	TGCGCCAGCAGCCGCGAACCGACTAGCGGGACCACCGAGCAGTACTTC	CASSREPTSGTTEQYF
TRBD2	TRBV2	TRBJ2-3	NA	TGTGCCAGCAGCCTAACGGGAGGGGGCACAGATACGCAGTATTTT	CASSLTGGGTDTQYF
NA	TRBV4-2	TRBJ2-5	NA	TGTGCCAGCAGCTTGGTGGGTGTGCCTAGCGCTTACCAAGAGACCCAGTACTTC	CASSLVGVPSAYQETQYF
NA	TRBV6-5	TRBJ2-1	NA	TGTGCCAGCAGTTACTCGGGGGGGCGCTCCTACAATGAGCAGTTCTTC	CASSYSGGRSYNEQFF
TRBD1	TRBV7-9	TRBJ2-1	NA	TGTGCCAGCAGCCTGGGACAGGGACACAATGAGCAGTTCTTC	CASSLGQGHNEQFF
NA	TRBV2	TRBJ1-2	NA	TGTGCCAGCAGCGGCAGTCCCAACTATGGCTACACCTTC	CASSGSPNYGYTF
NA	TRBV18	TRBJ1-4	NA	TGTGCCAGCTCACCTGACATCTCTAATGAAAAACTGTTTTTT	CASSPDISNEKLFF
NA	TRBV6-1	TRBJ2-6	few	TGTGCCAGCAAGGGAGCTGGGGCCAACGTCCTGACTTTC	CASKGAGANVLTF
TRBD1	TRBV5-6	TRBJ1-2	NA	TGTGCCAGCAGGATAGGACAGGGCCATTTACATGGCTACACCTTC	CASRIGQGHLHGYTF
NA	TRBV20-1	TRBJ2-7	NA	TGCAGTGCTTTCAGGGACTACGAGCAGTACTTC	CSAFRDYEQYF
NA	TRBV7-9	TRBJ2-7	NA	TGTGCCAGCAGCCCCGATTCCGACGAGCAGTACTTC	CASSPDSDEQYF
NA	TRBV7-3	TRBJ1-1	once	TGTGCCAGCAGCTTAGATTTGGACACTGAAGCTTTCTTT	CASSLDLDTEAFF
TRBD1	TRBV4-1	TRBJ1-2	NA	TGCGCCAGCAGCCTTACCCCCGGGACAGACTATGGCTACACCTTC	CASSLTPGTDYGYTF
NA	TRBV6-1	TRBJ1-4	NA	TGTGCCAGCAGTAATACAGGACAGTCGGAAAAACTGTTTTTT	CASSNTGQSEKLFF
NA	TRBV4-2	TRBJ1-2	NA	TGTGCCAGCAGCCAAGATCAATCAGGCTTGGGAGCTAACTATGGCTACACCTTC	CASSQDQSGLGANYGYTF
NA	TRBV6-5	TRBJ1-2	NA	TGTGCCAGCAGTTACGGGGGGACAAACCAACCCTATGGCTACACCTTC	CASSYGGTNQPYGYTF
NA	TRBV29-1	TRBJ2-7	NA	TGCAGCGTCGCGCCCTGGGGGGGCCCTCTGGGCTACGAGCAGTACTTC	CSVAPWGGPLGYEQYF
TRBD2	TRBV18	TRBJ2-2	NA	TGTGCCAGCTCACCACGGCTAGCGGGAGGCCCGAACACCGGGGAGCTGTTTTTT	CASSPRLAGGPNTGELFF
NA	TRBV30	TRBJ1-5	NA	TGTGCCTGGAGTGTAGGAGGTGGGGATGGGATCTCCGATCAGCCCCAGCATTTT	CAWSVGGGDGISDQPQHF
TRBD1	TRBV19	TRBJ2-2	NA	TGTGCCAGTAGTATTACCCTGGACAGGGGAGGCACCGGGGAGCTGTTTTTT	CASSITLDRGGTGELFF
NA	TRBV29-1	TRBJ1-5	once	TGCAGCGTCACCCGGGGGGCGAGCAATCAGCCCCAGCATTTT	CSVTRGASNQPQHF
NA	TRBV7-8	TRBJ2-3	few	TGTGCCAGCAGTCCCCCTAGAGCAGATACGCAGTATTTT	CASSPPRADTQYF
NA	TRBV11-2	TRBJ2-3	few	TGTGCCAGCAGCCCCGTGAGCTCCTTTAGCACAGATACGCAGTATTTT	CASSPVSSFSTDTQYF
NA	TRBV6-5	TRBJ2-1	once	TGTGCCAGCAGCTACAGCTTCAGCTCCTACAATGAGCAGTTCTTC	CASSYSFSSYNEQFF
TRBD1	TRBV5-4	TRBJ2-3	NA	TGTGCCAGCAGCTTGGGACCGACAGGGGGCCGCGCAGATACGCAGTATTTT	CASSLGPTGGRADTQYF
NA	TRBV11-2	TRBJ2-7	NA	TGTGCCAGCAGCCCCCAAAGAGCGGCCAGATACGAGCAGTACTTC	CASSPQRAARYEQYF
TRBD2	TRBV2	TRBJ2-3	NA	TGTGCCAGCAGGACTAGCGGGGGAGTCGGTACGCAGTATTTT	CASRTSGGVGTQYF
NA	TRBV5-3	TRBJ1-1	few	TGTGCCAGCCACCCGGGACACATGAACACTGAAGCTTTCTTT	CASHPGHMNTEAFF
TRBD2	TRBV7-8	TRBJ2-3	few	TGTGCCAGCAGCTTAGGTTCCCTGACTAGCCGCCTAGGGGATACGCAGTATTTT	CASSLGSLTSRLGDTQYF
NA	TRBV7-2	TRBJ2-6	once	TGTGCCAGCAGCTTAAACCGGTGTTGTGGGGCCAACGTCCTGACTTTC	CASSLNRCCGANVLTF
TRBD1	TRBV5-1	TRBJ1-1	NA	TGCGCCAGCAGCTCGACAGGGGGGAACACTGAAGCTTTCTTT	CASSSTGGNTEAFF
NA	TRBV6-1	TRBJ1-2	once	TGTGCCAGCAGTGAAGGGTGGCCTTACTATGGCTACACCTTC	CASSEGWPYYGYTF
NA	TRBV6-5	TRBJ2-1	NA	TGTGCCATCAGTGAAGGGAGCGCCGATGAGCAGTTCTTC	CAISEGSADEQFF
TRBD2	TRBV23-1	TRBJ2-7	NA	TGCGCCAGCAGTCAAGGACTAGCGGGCCAGCCGGGGTACGAGCAGTACTTC	CASSQGLAGQPGYEQYF
NA	TRBV6-5	TRBJ2-5	NA	TGTGCCAGCAGTTACCTTCGACGGGGTGAGGAGACCCAGTACTTC	CASSYLRRGEETQYF
NA	TRBV5-1	TRBJ2-7	NA	TGCGCCAGCAGTCCCGACTACTATAAGGATACGGGGCAGTACTTC	CASSPDYYKDTGQYF